This entry describes one T cell receptor (beta chain). The target antigen is unknown. This entry is derived from a study of cytomegalovirus exposure and HLA in healthy donors. Regarding the study as a whole: A reported reduction in N-insertions relative to the 666-donor mean was seen in an Asian-associated ancestry cluster in a later analysis.

The donors (healthy individuals) were bone marrow donors. PCR was performed using 60 Vbeta and 13 Jbeta primers. The repertoire was sequenced with immunoSEQ multiplex PCR; TCRdb's copy has only in-frame clones and lacks some. The profile covers under 200,000 clones, with about 80% appearing a single time and approximately 0.51% taken by the ten largest. The V and J ends lost 6 bases and 3 bases, in that order; junction bases with no gene match: 2. The germline V gene has CDR1 ENHRY and CDR2 SYGVKD. This CDR3 has 13 residues. The sequence was obtained from a woman aged 45-59 years in good health and CMV-seronegative. Source material: PBMCs. V gene TRBV10-3 combines with J gene TRBJ2-5, with 9 bases matching TRBD1. CDR3 bases: TGTGCCATCAGGCGGGACAGGGAAGAGACCCAGTACTTC. Protein product: CAIRRDREETQYF.